The rows below give T cell receptor beta chains drawn from one sample of a study of blood T cell repertoires in COVID-19. Clones were sequenced by immunoSEQ multiplex PCR, and TCRdb holds only the in-frame ones, with some missing. The sample includes about 68,000 clones, more than 80% seen only once; the top ten take less than 9%. The sequenced material came from peripheral blood. The receptors come from a man under 40 with acute or convalescent COVID-19. Both conserved end residues are trimmed from each CDR3. Size tells how often a clone was seen (once, few, many) or the class of an expanded clone, and some rows leave it out.

clone size,V gene,J gene,CDR3 protein
-,TRBV5-1,TRBJ2-1,ASSLELSGYNEQF
once,TRBV5-1,TRBJ2-1,ASSLYRTSSYNEQF
few,TRBV11-2,TRBJ2-2,ASSLLPGNTGELF
-,TRBV7-9,TRBJ1-1,ASSPGEGRGTEAF
-,TRBV6-1,TRBJ2-3,ASSEEEGVQGITDTQY
-,TRBV9,TRBJ2-7,ASSVTSSYEQY
-,TRBV5-6,TRBJ1-6,ASSLGPYSPLH
-,TRBV19,TRBJ2-7,ASSFSGTSGYEQY
-,TRBV27,TRBJ2-1,ASSLIAGLSYNEQF
-,TRBV28,TRBJ2-1,ASSFPDFEDNEQF
-,TRBV7-9,TRBJ2-7,ASSRTSTGGY
once,TRBV9,TRBJ2-6,ASSVDPSGTTSSGANVLT
-,TRBV27,TRBJ1-4,ASSLVGAGNEKLF
-,TRBV7-3,TRBJ2-5,ASSLNGKETQY
once,TRBV28,TRBJ1-5,ASSLTEIQPQH
-,TRBV28,TRBJ1-5,ASRLGTGQTGRSQPQH
-,TRBV27,TRBJ2-2,ASTIAGNTGELF
-,TRBV14,TRBJ1-1,ASSPRGRKGASTEAF
-,TRBV7-9,TRBJ2-5,ASSPRQGETQY
-,TRBV28,TRBJ2-5,ASSPPQRQETQY
-,TRBV5-1,TRBJ1-1,ASSRTGTENTEAF
-,TRBV7-6,TRBJ2-5,ASSPRGGETQY
-,TRBV19,TRBJ2-2,ASEVGEGTGELF
-,TRBV29-1,TRBJ1-1,SVGFFGTGGPLNTEAF
-,TRBV28,TRBJ1-2,ASSTLANYGYT
-,TRBV4-2,TRBJ2-2,ASSRTQGAGELF
-,TRBV3-1/TRBV3-2,TRBJ1-1,ASSQRDREAF
-,TRBV7-9,TRBJ1-4,ASSPGGYNEKLF
-,TRBV5-4,TRBJ2-3,ASSLAGGASTDTQY
-,TRBV5-1,TRBJ1-2,ASSLVGGKQGGYT
-,TRBV7-2,TRBJ1-3,ASSLDRTVSGNTIY
-,TRBV7-2,TRBJ1-1,ASSFGTVEAF
-,TRBV25-1,TRBJ2-5,ASSELGGQETQY
-,TRBV28,TRBJ1-1,ASSLSTGGRSTEAF
-,TRBV7-9,TRBJ2-7,ASSLVGGSEQY
-,TRBV7-3,TRBJ1-6,ASSLAGGIGSPLH
-,TRBV21-1,TRBJ2-7,ASSKVDSGSDMGEQY
-,TRBV4-3,TRBJ2-5,ASSPGVAGGGETQY